This T cell receptor beta chain stems from a study of shared clonotypes between healthy human individuals. Study at large: Plates per donor: three CD4 naive, three CD4 memory, two CD8 naive, one CD8 memory.

Study-wide results and caveats: Depth was large, yet rarefaction showed that sorted-subset sequencing was incomplete.

Source study methods: As immunoSEQ supplied junction-only sequences (without quality scores), filtering differed. TCRdb's table, derived via immunoSEQ multiplex PCR, lists solely in-frame clones and lacks some. Clone size and the V and J calls come from that table; the DNA yielded D and trimming. The data contain over 2 million clones, about 95% of them singletons. CDR1 and CDR2 from the germline V gene are MNHEY and SMNVEV (reference sequence). The length of the CDR3 is 17 residues. V was cut by 2 bases and J by 0 bases, with 11 bases left in between. Concerning this clone: Its antigen is unknown. The same CDR3 can be traced to other DNA sequences in this sample.

Naive CD8 cells were CD45RO-negative, positively selected for CCR7, excluding terminally differentiated effector memory CD45RA+ cells. Donors were Caucasian adults residing in Nashville, Tennessee, USA. The sequence was collected from a man aged 18 to 30 in good health. This chain links TRBV27 with TRBJ2-6; D is perhaps TRBD1 (6 bases). Sequenced sample: naive CD8+ T cells sorted from blood. The CDR3 region has the DNA TGTGCCAGCAGTTTAACTGGGGGCGCCTCTGGGGCCAACGTCCTGACTTTC. As protein: CASSLTGGASGANVLTF. Supplemented by reference TRBV27 and TRBJ2-6, the full variable domain reads EAQVTQNPRYLITVTGKKLTVTCSQNMNHEYMSWYRQDPGLGLRQIYYSMNVEVTDKGDVPEGYKVSRKEKRNFPLILESPSPNQTSLYFCASSLTGGASGANVLTFGAGSRLTVL.